This T cell receptor beta chain was profiled in a study of cytomegalovirus exposure and HLA in healthy donors. This clone has only a few counts. Its target is not known. This CDR3 spans 13 amino acids. After removal of 7 bases from V and 6 bases from J, the junction contained 6 bases not matched to a gene. From germline, CDR1 is LNHDA and CDR2 SQIVND (reference sequence). Primers for the PCR totalled 60 Vbeta and 13 Jbeta. Clones were sequenced by immunoSEQ multiplex PCR, and TCRdb holds only the in-frame ones, with some missing. The sample holds around 100,000 clones; 60% to 70% are singletons and the top ten take about 3.8%. Study-level results: Confirmation was obtained in vitro that a few CMV-associated chains are specific for CMV antigens. Reports state that TCR beta sequences accurately predicted most subjects' HLA-A and HLA-B alleles.

This sequence joins TRBV19 and TRBJ1-5; 7 positions agree with TRBD1. The receptor comes from a man aged 30 to 45 in good health and CMV-seropositive. The specimen sequenced was PBMCs. In DNA form, the CDR3 reads TGTGCCAGTACTGGGACAGTAAGTCAGCCCCAGCATTTT. It encodes CASTGTVSQPQHF. The whole variable domain, filled in from reference TRBV19 and TRBJ1-5, reads DGGITQSPKYLFRKEGQNVTLSCEQNLNHDAMYWYRQDPGQGLRLIYYSQIVNDFQKGDIAEGYSVSREKKESFPLTVTSAQKNPTAFYLCASTGTVSQPQHFGDGTRLSIL.